This T cell receptor beta chain stems from a study of blood T cell repertoires in COVID-19. The wider study: Material from acute and convalescent COVID-19 was sourced from the United States, Italy and Spain. The cDNA or gDNA used as material had been derived from T cells, B-cell-depleted T cells, or PBMCs.

Original analysis: Estimates of nucleated cell counts were drawn from the amplification of reference gene primers. Clones were read by immunoSEQ multiplex PCR, and TCRdb kept only the in-frame ones, dropping some. V and J calls and clone size are as listed in that table; D and trimming were resolved from the DNA. The repertoire holds under 250,000 clones, with around 85% as singletons. CDR3 size: 13 residues. Losses at the gene ends were 10 bases for V and 4 bases for J; bases not matched to a gene: 8. CDR1 MNHEY and CDR2 SVGAGI come from the germline V gene. Sequenced: peripheral blood. This TCR derives from a woman aged 55-69 years with active or convalescent COVID-19. This chain links TRBV6-5 with TRBJ2-7; TRBD1 matches at 9 bases. CDR3 nucleotides: TGTGCCACACGGGGGACAGGGATTTACGAGCAGTACTTC. It codes for CATRGTGIYEQYF.